This T cell receptor delta chain was sequenced for a study of human gamma delta and Vdelta1 T cells. The CDR3 sequence is 22 residues long. CDR1 is TSWWSYY and CDR2 is QGS in the germline V gene. J gave up 1 base and V 1 base, and 24 bases lay outside the gene matches. Points on this clone: Its specificity is unknown. This CDR3 is also generated by other DNA sequences in the sample.

General study points: Reportedly, Delta One T cells were polyclonal and broadly targeted acute myeloid leukemia.

TCRdb used CATT to re-call clones from the PCR reads. The data show 6,000 to 7,000 delta-chain clones, over 30% seen once. This chain joins TRDV1 and TRDJ1; 7 bases match TRDD3. The clonotype comes from a human donor in good health. Material: Vdelta1 gamma-delta T cells from blood grown in culture (DOT cells). CDR3 residues: CALGEPPRLRPSLGAFTDKLIF. CDR3 coding DNA: TGTGCTCTTGGGGAACCTCCAAGGTTGAGGCCCAGTCTGGGGGCCTTCACCGATAAACTCATCTTT.